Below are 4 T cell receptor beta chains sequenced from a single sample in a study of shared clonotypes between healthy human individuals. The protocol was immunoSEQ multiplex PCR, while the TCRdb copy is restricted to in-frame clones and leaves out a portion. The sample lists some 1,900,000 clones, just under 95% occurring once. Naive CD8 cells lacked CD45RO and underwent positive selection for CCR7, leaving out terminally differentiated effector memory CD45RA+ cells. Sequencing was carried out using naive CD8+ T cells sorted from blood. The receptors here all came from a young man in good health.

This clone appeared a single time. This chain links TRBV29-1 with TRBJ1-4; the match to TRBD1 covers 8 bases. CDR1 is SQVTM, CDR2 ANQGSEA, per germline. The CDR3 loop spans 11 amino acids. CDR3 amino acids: CAPGGVEKLFF. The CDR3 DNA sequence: TGCGCCCCAGGGGGCGTCGAAAAACTGTTTTTT.

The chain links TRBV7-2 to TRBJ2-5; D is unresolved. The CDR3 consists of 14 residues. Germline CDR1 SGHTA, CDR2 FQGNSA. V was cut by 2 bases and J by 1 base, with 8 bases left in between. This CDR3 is CASSLYNPQETQYF. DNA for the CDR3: TGTGCCAGCAGCTTATACAATCCCCAAGAGACCCAGTACTTC.

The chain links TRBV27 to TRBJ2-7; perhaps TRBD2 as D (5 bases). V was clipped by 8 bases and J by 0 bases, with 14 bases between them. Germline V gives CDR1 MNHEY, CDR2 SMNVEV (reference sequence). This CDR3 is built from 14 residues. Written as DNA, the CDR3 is TGTGCCAGCTCAACTCGAGGGAGCTCCTACGAGCAGTACTTC. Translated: CASSTRGSSYEQYF.

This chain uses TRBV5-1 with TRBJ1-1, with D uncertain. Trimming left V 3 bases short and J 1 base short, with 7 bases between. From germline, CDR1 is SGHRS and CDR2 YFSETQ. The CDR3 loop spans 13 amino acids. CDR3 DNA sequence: TGCGCCAGCAGCTCCCGGGGGAACACTGAAGCTTTCTTT. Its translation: CASSSRGNTEAFF.